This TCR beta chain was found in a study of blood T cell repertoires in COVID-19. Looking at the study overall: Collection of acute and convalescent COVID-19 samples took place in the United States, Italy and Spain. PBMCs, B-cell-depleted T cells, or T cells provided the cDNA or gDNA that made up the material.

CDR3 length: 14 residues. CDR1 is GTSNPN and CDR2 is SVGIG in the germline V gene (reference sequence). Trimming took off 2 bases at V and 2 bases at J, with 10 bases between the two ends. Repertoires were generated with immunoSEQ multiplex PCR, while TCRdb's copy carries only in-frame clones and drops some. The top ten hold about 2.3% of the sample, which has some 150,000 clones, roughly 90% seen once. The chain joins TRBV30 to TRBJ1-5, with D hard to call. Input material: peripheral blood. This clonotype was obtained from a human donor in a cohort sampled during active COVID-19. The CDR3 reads CAWSNRQGNQPQHF. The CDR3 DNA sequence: TGTGCCTGGAGTAATAGGCAGGGCAATCAGCCCCAGCATTTT.